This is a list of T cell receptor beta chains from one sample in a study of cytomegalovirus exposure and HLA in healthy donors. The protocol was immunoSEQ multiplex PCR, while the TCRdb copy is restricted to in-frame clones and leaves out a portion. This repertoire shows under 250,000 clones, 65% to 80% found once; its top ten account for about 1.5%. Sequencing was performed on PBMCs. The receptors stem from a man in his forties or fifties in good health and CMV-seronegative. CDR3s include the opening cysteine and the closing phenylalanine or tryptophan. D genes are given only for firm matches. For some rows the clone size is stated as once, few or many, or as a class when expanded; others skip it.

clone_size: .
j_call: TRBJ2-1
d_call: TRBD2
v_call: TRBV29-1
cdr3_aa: CSVGGQGLAEKSYNEQFF
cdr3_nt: TGCAGCGTTGGAGGGCAGGGACTAGCCGAGAAATCCTACAATGAGCAGTTCTTC

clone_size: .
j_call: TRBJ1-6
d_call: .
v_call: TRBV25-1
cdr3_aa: CASSEQNSPLHF
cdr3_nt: TGTGCCAGCAGTGAACAAAATTCACCCCTCCACTTT

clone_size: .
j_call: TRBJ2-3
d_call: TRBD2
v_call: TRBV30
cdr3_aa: CAWSVGRERITSTDTQYF
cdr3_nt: TGTGCCTGGAGTGTAGGGCGGGAGAGGATTACTAGCACAGATACGCAGTATTTT

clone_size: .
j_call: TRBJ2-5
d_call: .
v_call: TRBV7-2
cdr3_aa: CANSRGSVETQYF
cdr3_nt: TGTGCCAACTCGAGGGGGAGTGTGGAGACCCAGTACTTC

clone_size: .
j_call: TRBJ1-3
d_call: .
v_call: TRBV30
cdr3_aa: CAVGGGFGNTIYF
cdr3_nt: TGTGCTGTTGGAGGTGGGTTTGGAAACACCATATATTTT

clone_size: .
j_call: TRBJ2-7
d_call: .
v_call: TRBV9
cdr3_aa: CASSPRLLAEQYF
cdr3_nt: TGTGCCAGCAGCCCCCGACTACTAGCCGAGCAGTACTTC

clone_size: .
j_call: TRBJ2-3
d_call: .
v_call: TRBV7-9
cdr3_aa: CASRGRVTTDTQYF
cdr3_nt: TGTGCCAGCCGAGGCAGGGTAACGACAGATACGCAGTATTTT

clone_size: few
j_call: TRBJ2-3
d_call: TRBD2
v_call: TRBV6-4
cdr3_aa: CASSDSLAADTQYF
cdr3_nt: TGTGCCAGCAGTGACTCTCTAGCGGCAGATACGCAGTATTTT

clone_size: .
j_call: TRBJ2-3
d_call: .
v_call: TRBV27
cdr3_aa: CASSFYGSPPQYF
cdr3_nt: TGTGCCAGCAGTTTTTACGGGAGCCCCCCGCAGTATTTT

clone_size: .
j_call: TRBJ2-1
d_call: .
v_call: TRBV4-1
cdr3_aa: CASSRTDRGPSYNEQFF
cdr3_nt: TGCGCCAGCAGCCGCACCGACCGCGGGCCCTCCTACAATGAGCAGTTCTTC

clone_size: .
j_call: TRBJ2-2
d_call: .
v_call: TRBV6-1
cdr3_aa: CASKSYEVPGELFF
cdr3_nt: TGTGCCAGCAAATCCTACGAGGTCCCCGGGGAGCTGTTTTTT

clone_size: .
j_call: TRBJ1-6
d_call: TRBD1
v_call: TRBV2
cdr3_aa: CASSEERGRIGSPLHF
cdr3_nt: TGTGCCAGCAGTGAGGAAAGGGGGCGCATTGGTTCACCCCTCCACTTT

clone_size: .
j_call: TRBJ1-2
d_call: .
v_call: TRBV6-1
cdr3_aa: CANSVGRGRYGYTF
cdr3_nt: TGTGCCAACAGTGTAGGCAGGGGCAGGTACGGCTACACCTTC

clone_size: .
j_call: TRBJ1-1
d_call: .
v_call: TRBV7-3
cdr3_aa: CASSLTGRTEAFF
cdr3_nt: TGTGCCAGCAGCTTAACAGGGAGGACTGAAGCTTTCTTT

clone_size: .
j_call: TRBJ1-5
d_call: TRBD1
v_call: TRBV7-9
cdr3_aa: CASSSGTGGYQPQHF
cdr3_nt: TGTGCCAGCAGCTCCGGGACAGGCGGTTATCAGCCCCAGCATTTT

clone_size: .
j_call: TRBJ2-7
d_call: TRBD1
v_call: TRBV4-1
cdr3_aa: CASSHFARQGVDEQYF
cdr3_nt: TGCGCCAGCAGCCACTTCGCGAGACAGGGGGTGGACGAGCAGTACTTC

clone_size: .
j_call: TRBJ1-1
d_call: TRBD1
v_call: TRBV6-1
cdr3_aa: CASSLYRGTEAFF
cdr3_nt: TGTGCCAGCAGCCTGTACAGGGGCACTGAAGCTTTCTTT

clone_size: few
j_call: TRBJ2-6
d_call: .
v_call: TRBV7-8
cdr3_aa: CASSGGRRGLTSGANVLTF
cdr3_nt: TGTGCCAGCAGCGGGGGTAGGCGGGGGCTTACCTCTGGGGCCAACGTCCTGACTTTC

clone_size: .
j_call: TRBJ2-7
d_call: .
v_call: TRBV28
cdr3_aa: CASSSVEEGYEQYF
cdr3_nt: TGTGCCAGCAGTTCGGTCGAAGAGGGTTACGAGCAGTACTTC

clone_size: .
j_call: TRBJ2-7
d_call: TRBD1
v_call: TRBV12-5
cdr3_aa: CASGLYGTGDYEQYF
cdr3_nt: TGTGCTAGTGGTCTTTACGGGACAGGGGACTACGAGCAGTACTTC

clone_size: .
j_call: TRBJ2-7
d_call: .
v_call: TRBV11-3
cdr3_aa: CASSLSAQAYEQYF
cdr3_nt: TGTGCCAGCAGCTTATCCGCACAGGCCTACGAGCAGTACTTC

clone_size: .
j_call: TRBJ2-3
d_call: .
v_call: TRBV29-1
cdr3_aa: CSVERVGDTQYF
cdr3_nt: TGCAGCGTTGAGAGGGTGGGGGATACGCAGTATTTT

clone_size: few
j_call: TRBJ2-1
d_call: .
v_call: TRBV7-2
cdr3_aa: CASSFSRASKHEQFF
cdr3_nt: TGTGCCAGCAGCTTCTCCAGGGCGAGCAAACATGAGCAGTTCTTC

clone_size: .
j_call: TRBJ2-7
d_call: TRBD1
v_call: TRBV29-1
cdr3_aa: CSVRKGTVGAYEQYF
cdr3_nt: TGCAGCGTCCGCAAAGGGACAGTCGGAGCCTACGAGCAGTACTTC

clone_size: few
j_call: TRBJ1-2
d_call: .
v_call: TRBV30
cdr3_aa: CAWGRNYGYTF
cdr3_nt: TGTGCCTGGGGGAGGAACTATGGCTACACCTTC

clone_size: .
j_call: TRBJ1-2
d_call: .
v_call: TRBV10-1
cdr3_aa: CASSEGTGDNYGYTF
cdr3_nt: TGCGCCAGCAGTGAGGGGACGGGGGATAACTATGGCTACACCTTC

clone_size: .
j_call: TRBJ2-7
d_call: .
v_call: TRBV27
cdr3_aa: CASSLTVFYEQYF
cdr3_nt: TGTGCCAGCAGTTTAACGGTTTTCTACGAGCAGTACTTC

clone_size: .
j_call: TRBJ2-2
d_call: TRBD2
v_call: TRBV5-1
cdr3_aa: CASSNLAGAAGELFF
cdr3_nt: TGCGCCAGCAGTAATTTAGCGGGAGCGGCGGGGGAGCTGTTTTTT

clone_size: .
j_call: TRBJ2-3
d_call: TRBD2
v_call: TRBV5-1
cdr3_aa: CASSKLAGGTDTQYF
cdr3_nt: TGCGCCAGCAGCAAACTAGCGGGGGGCACAGATACGCAGTATTTT

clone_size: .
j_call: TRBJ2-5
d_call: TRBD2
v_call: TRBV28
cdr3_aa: CASSSWTSAQETQYF
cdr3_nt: TGTGCCAGCAGTTCCTGGACTAGCGCCCAAGAGACCCAGTACTTC

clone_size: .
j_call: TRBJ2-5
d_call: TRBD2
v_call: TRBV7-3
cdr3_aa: CASSLSGTSGETQYF
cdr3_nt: TGTGCCAGCAGCTTAAGCGGGACTAGCGGCGAGACCCAGTACTTC

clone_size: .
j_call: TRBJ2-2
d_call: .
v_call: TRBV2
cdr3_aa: CASSGQPITGELFF
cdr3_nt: TGTGCCAGCAGTGGACAACCCATCACCGGGGAGCTGTTTTTT

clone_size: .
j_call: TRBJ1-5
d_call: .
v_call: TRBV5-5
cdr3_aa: CASSLDGSPYQPQHF
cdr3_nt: TGTGCCAGCAGCTTGGACGGGTCCCCTTATCAGCCCCAGCATTTT

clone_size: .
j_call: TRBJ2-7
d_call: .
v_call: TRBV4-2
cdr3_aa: CASSLNAGSNYEQYF
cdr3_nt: TGTGCCAGCAGCCTCAACGCGGGCAGCAACTACGAGCAGTACTTC

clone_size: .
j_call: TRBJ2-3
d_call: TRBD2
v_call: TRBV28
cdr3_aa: CATAAGGLTDTQYF
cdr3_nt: TGTGCCACCGCAGCGGGAGGGCTGACAGATACGCAGTATTTT

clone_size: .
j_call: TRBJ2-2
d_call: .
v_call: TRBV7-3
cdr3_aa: CASSLTAGVNTGELFF
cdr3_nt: TGTGCCAGCAGCTTGACAGCGGGCGTTAACACCGGGGAGCTGTTTTTT

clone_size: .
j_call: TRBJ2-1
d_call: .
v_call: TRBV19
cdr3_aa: CASSMRVSGGEQFF
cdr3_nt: TGTGCCAGTAGTATGAGGGTCAGTGGAGGAGAGCAGTTCTTC

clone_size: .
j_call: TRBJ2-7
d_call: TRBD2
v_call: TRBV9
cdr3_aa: CASSPLAGFSYEQYF
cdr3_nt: TGTGCCAGCAGCCCCCTAGCGGGGTTCTCCTACGAGCAGTACTTC

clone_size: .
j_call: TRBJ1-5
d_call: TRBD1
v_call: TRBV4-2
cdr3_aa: CASSQVDRAESNQPQHF
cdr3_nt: TGTGCCAGCAGCCAAGTGGACAGGGCCGAAAGCAATCAGCCCCAGCATTTT

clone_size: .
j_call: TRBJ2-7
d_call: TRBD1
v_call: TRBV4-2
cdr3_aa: CASSQGAGQGSYEQYF
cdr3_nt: TGTGCCAGCAGCCAAGGTGCCGGACAGGGGTCCTACGAGCAGTACTTC

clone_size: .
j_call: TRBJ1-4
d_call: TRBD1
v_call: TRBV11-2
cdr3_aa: CASSLGTGIGEKLFF
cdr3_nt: TGTGCCAGCAGCCTTGGGACAGGGATAGGTGAAAAACTGTTTTTT

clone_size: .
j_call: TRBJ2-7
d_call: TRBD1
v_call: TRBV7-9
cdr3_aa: CASSQMGQGSYEQYF
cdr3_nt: TGTGCCAGCAGCCAGATGGGACAGGGCTCCTACGAGCAGTACTTC

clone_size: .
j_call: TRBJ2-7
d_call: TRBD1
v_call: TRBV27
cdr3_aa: CASSLGQASYEQYF
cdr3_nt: TGTGCCAGCAGTTTGGGACAGGCCTCCTACGAGCAGTACTTC

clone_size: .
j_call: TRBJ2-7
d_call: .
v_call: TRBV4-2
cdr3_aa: CASSPRGGYEQYF
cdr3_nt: TGTGCCAGCAGCCCCCGAGGAGGCTACGAGCAGTACTTC

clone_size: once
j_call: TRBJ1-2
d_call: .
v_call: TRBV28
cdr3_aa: CASTLTGNYGYTF
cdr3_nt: TGTGCCAGCACCTTGACAGGAAACTATGGCTACACCTTC

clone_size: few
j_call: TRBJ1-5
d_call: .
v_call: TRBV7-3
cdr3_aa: CARRLPGNNQPQHF
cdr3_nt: TGTGCCAGGAGGTTACCAGGGAACAATCAGCCCCAGCATTTT